Below are 29 T cell receptor beta chains sequenced from a single sample in a study of shared clonotypes between healthy human individuals (dated by TCRdb to 2018 to 2021). The protocol used for the library was the immunoSEQ multiplex PCR assay. The table was pulled from immuneACCESS by TCRdb, which kept in-frame rearrangements only. Such tables lose some clones; where checked, under half of the loss comes from unresolved V genes, and the rest has no known cause. This sample gives some 530,000 clones in total; around 73% of them show up just once. About 12% of the sample rests with the top ten. The sample comprised PBMCs. All receptors derive from a woman in her 40s in good health. Some clones in this sample may be carry-over from other donors' samples.

As regards this clone: Other DNA sequences of this sample code for an identical CDR3. The V gene is TRBV28, the J gene TRBJ1-5, with 8 bases identical to TRBD1. V trimming: 10 bases; J trimming: 0 bases; junction bases outside the gene matches: 8. Germline V gene sequence: CDR1 MDHEN, CDR2 SYDVKM. There are 15 residues in the CDR3. CDR3 loop: CAIRPGTGSNQPQHF. CDR3 nucleotides: TGTGCCATACGCCCCGGGACAGGTAGCAATCAGCCCCAGCATTTT.

The V and J genes are TRBV7-3 and TRBJ2-3; 9 bases map to TRBD2. CDR3 length equals 16 residues. The trim removed 5 bases at V and 2 bases at J, leaving 8 bases unmatched. In germline, CDR1 is SGHTA, CDR2 FQGTGA. The CDR3 region is CASSERPSGNTDTQYF. DNA of the CDR3: TGTGCCAGCAGCGAAAGGCCTAGCGGGAACACAGATACGCAGTATTTT.

The gene calls are TRBV5-7 and TRBJ2-2, with TRBD2 matching over 7 bases. TRBV5-7 is treated as an ORF (open reading frame) with a function not yet certain. J gave up 6 bases and V 4 bases, and 3 bases lay outside the gene matches. The CDR3 is 13 amino acids. The CDR3 sequence is CASSRRESGELFF. CDR3 DNA: TGTGCCAGCAGCCGGCGGGAGTCCGGGGAGCTGTTTTTT.

This chain links TRBV28 with TRBJ2-1, with 13 bases fitting TRBD2. Germline CDR1 is MDHEN and CDR2 is SYDVKM. V lost 5 bases and J lost 12; bases outside the gene matches: 13. The CDR3 totals 16 residues. The CDR3 reads CASSPRGTSGALVQFF. In DNA, the CDR3 is TGTGCCAGCAGTCCGCGGGGGACTAGCGGGGCGTTAGTGCAGTTCTTC.

This clone was detected only once. V gene TRBV5-4 combines with J gene TRBJ1-4, with a weak D call TRBD1 (5 bases). In germline, CDR1 is SGHNT, CDR2 YYREEE (reference sequence). This CDR3 comprises 13 residues. V dropped 3 bases and J dropped 2 bases, with 5 bases sitting between them. The CDR3 spells CASSWDTNEKLFF. The DNA for the CDR3 is TGTGCCAGCAGCTGGGACACTAATGAAAAACTGTTTTTT.

The V and J genes are TRBV5-1 and TRBJ2-7; 7 positions agree with TRBD1. This CDR3 has 14 amino acids. Germline V gene lookup returns CDR1 SGHRS and CDR2 YFSETQ. Trimming removed 3 bases from V and 2 bases from J; junction bases left unmatched: 5. The CDR3 sequence: CASSSSGQTYEQYF. DNA of the CDR3: TGCGCCAGCAGCTCCTCGGGACAGACCTACGAGCAGTACTTC.

The rearrangement uses TRBV25-1 and TRBJ1-1; 8 bases match TRBD1. Germline trimming cut 8 bases from V and 11 bases from J; bases unmatched to any gene: 7. This CDR3 has 11 residues. CDR1 and CDR2 from the germline V gene are MGHDK and SYGVNS. CDR3 bases: TGTGCCAGCGGGACAGGTAGTTCGGCTTTCTTT. Translation gives CASGTGSSAFF. The whole variable domain, filled in from reference TRBV25-1 and TRBJ1-1, reads EADIYQTPRYLVIGTGKKITLECSQTMGHDKMYWYQQDPGMELHLIHYSYGVNSTEKGDLSSESTVSRIRTEHFPLTLESARPSHTSQYLCASGTGSSAFFGQGTRLTVV.

This clone was counted only a few times. The V and J genes are TRBV28 and TRBJ2-5, with TRBD1 matching 8 bases. The J call may be incorrect, as the DNA end agrees better with TRBJ2-7. This CDR3 is 16 amino acids long. Germline V lookup: CDR1 MDHEN, CDR2 SYDVKM. The CDR3 protein is CASTPAGTGASYEQYF. CDR3 in DNA: TGTGCCAGCACTCCAGCCGGGACAGGTGCCTCCTACGAGCAGTACTTC.

The CDR3 sequence is CSVEPLAGELFF. The CDR3 nucleotides read TGCAGCGTTGAACCCTTGGCGGGGGAGCTGTTTTTT. The chain couples TRBV29-1 to TRBJ2-2; unclear D gene. The germline V gene encodes CDR1 SQVTM and CDR2 ANQGSEA. This CDR3 has 12 residues. The germline V and J ends were trimmed by 2 bases and 8 bases, with 9 bases remaining between them.

About this clone itself: This likely traces to a read error, being one base from a far larger clone. V is TRBV11-2 and J is TRBJ1-5, with D perhaps matching TRBD1 (5 bases). This CDR3 has 15 amino acids. CDR1 is SGHAT, CDR2 FQNNGV, per germline. V lost 4 bases and J 3 bases, leaving 13 bases between the germline ends. In DNA form, the CDR3 reads TGTGCCAGCAGCTCAGGCGGCGGGGCCAATCAGCCCCAGCATTTT. It specifies CASSSGGGANQPQHF. The full variable domain, with the rest looked up from reference TRBV11-2 and TRBJ1-5, is EAGVAQSPRYKIIEKRQSVAFWCNPISGHATLYWYQQILGQGPKLLIQFQNNGVVDDSQLPKDRFSAERLKGVDSTLKIQPAKLEDSAVYLCASSSGGGANQPQHFGDGTRLSIL.

This clone showed up just a few times. The rearrangement links TRBV27 to TRBJ2-5; D not resolved. CDR3 size: 13 residues. Germline V gene data show CDR1 as MNHEY and CDR2 as SMNVEV (reference sequence). V lost 6 bases, J lost 4 bases, and 12 bases lay in between. DNA for the CDR3: TGTGCCAGCAGCTGGAGCGTGGGAGAGACCCAGTACTTC. Its translation is CASSWSVGETQYF.

The V and J genes are TRBV2 and TRBJ2-7; TRBD2 aligns across 11 bases. CDR1 is SNHLY and CDR2 is FYNNEI in the germline V gene. After removal of 3 bases from V and 6 bases from J, the junction contained 7 bases not matched to a gene. The CDR3 consists of 15 residues. The CDR3 sequence: CASSDSTSGSLEQYF. For the CDR3, the DNA is TGTGCCAGCAGTGATAGCACTAGCGGGAGTCTCGAGCAGTACTTC.

The V call is TRBV4-3, the J call TRBJ2-7, with D maybe TRBD1 (6 bases). Trimming cost V 1 base and J 0 bases, with 10 bases left between them. Germline assignment: CDR1 LGHNA and CDR2 YSLEER. The CDR3 has 15 residues. CDR3 nucleotide sequence: TGCGCCAGCAGCCAAGCCGGGACACTCTCCTACGAGCAGTACTTC. Protein product: CASSQAGTLSYEQYF.

The rearrangement uses TRBV6-6 and TRBJ1-1; D uncertain. Germline values: CDR1 MNHNY, CDR2 SVGAGI (reference sequence). Trimming removed 1 base from V and 1 base from J, with 7 bases in between. The CDR3 has 14 residues. DNA of the CDR3: TGTGCCAGCAGTTACTTTCGGGGGAACACTGAAGCTTTCTTT. It specifies CASSYFRGNTEAFF.

The chain has TRBV28 and TRBJ1-1; perhaps TRBD1 as D (5 bases). The CDR3 has 12 amino acids. CDR1 and CDR2 (germline): MDHEN, SYDVKM. Trimming removed 3 bases at V and 11 bases at J, with 13 bases between. This CDR3 reads CASSLDTSSAFF. For the CDR3, the DNA is TGTGCCAGCAGTTTGGACACTTCCAGCGCTTTCTTT.

Points on this clone: A much larger clonotype is one base distant, so this may be a read error. Different DNA sequences within this sample yield the same CDR3. The rearrangement joins TRBV29-1 to TRBJ2-1; a weak D match, TRBD2 (6 bases). The CDR3 sequence is 17 residues long. V was clipped by 1 base and J by 6 bases, with 22 bases between them. The V gene's germline CDR1 is SQVTM and CDR2 ANQGSEA. Here the CDR3 reads CSVEAPRERQGVNEQFF. As DNA, the CDR3 is TGCAGCGTTGAAGCTCCACGGGAGAGGCAGGGTGTCAATGAGCAGTTCTTC.

This chain uses TRBV6-4 with TRBJ1-5; D gene uncertain. Germline lookup yields CDR1 MRHNA and CDR2 SNTAGT. The CDR3 contains 12 residues. The V end was cut by 2 bases, the J end by 5 bases, with 4 bases between. The DNA of the CDR3 is TGTGCCAGCAGTGACAGATATCAGCCCCAGCATTTT. Its translation is CASSDRYQPQHF.

The chain combines TRBV7-9 with TRBJ2-2; 10 nucleotides line up with TRBD2. The CDR3 length is 13 residues. Trimming removed 7 bases from V and 6 bases from J; junction bases left unmatched: 2. Per the germline V gene, CDR1 is SEHNR and CDR2 is FQNEAQ (reference sequence). CDR3 amino acids: CASKGLASGELFF. In nucleotides, the CDR3 is TGTGCCAGCAAGGGACTAGCGTCCGGGGAGCTGTTTTTT. Full variable domain (rest looked up from reference TRBV7-9 and TRBJ2-2): DTGVSQNPRHKITKRGQNVTFRCDPISEHNRLYWYRQTLGQGPEFLTYFQNEAQLEKSRLLSDRFSAERPKGSFSTLEIQRTEQGDSAMYLCASKGLASGELFFGEGSRLTVL.

This clone has only one observation. The chain joins TRBV7-9 to TRBJ1-3, with a weak D call TRBD1 (5 bases). Trimming took 1 base from V and 1 from J, leaving 14 bases between them. The CDR3 covers 17 residues. Germline lookup yields CDR1 SEHNR and CDR2 FQNEAQ (reference sequence). The CDR3 loop reads CASSLGLGPLSGNTIYF. CDR3 in DNA: TGTGCCAGCAGCTTAGGGTTGGGGCCGCTATCTGGAAACACCATATATTTT.

The rearrangement links TRBV6-5 to TRBJ1-1, with D possibly matching TRBD1 (6 bases). Germline lookup yields CDR1 MNHEY and CDR2 SVGAGI. This CDR3 is 15 amino acids long. V was shortened by 5 bases and J by 0 bases, with 13 bases between the two germline ends. The CDR3 protein is CASSQGTEMNTEAFF. CDR3 DNA: TGTGCCAGCAGTCAGGGGACTGAAATGAACACTGAAGCTTTCTTT.

The chain joins TRBV14 to TRBJ2-3; 10 bases line up with TRBD2. The CDR3 contains 17 residues. Germline lookup yields CDR1 SGHDN and CDR2 FVKESK. J was trimmed by 7 bases and V by 1 base; bases with no gene match: 11. CDR3 sequence reads: CASSQALASGSRNTQYF. The CDR3 nucleotides are TGTGCCAGCAGCCAAGCCCTCGCTAGCGGGAGTAGAAATACGCAGTATTTT. The complete variable domain, with remaining parts taken from reference TRBV14 and TRBJ2-3, reads EAGVTQFPSHSVIEKGQTVTLRCDPISGHDNLYWYRRVMGKEIKFLLHFVKESKQDESGMPNNRFLAERTGGTYSTLKVQPAELEDSGVYFCASSQALASGSRNTQYFGPGTRLTVL.

The CDR3 coding sequence is TGTGCCAGCAGCTTAGCTTTAGGAGAAAATTCACCCCTCCACTTT. This translates into CASSLALGENSPLHF. This rearrangement joins TRBV11-2 to TRBJ1-6; D is uncertain. Germline V lookup: CDR1 SGHAT, CDR2 FQNNGV. The CDR3 has 15 amino acids. Trimming shortened V by 1 base and J by 7 bases, and 11 bases separated the two germline ends.

The sample holds one count of this clone. The rearrangement joins TRBV6-5 to TRBJ2-5; D is undetermined. Germline V lookup: CDR1 MNHEY, CDR2 SVGAGI. Trimming removed 8 bases at V and 1 base at J, with 5 bases between. The CDR3 loop spans 11 amino acids. CDR3: CASRAQETQYF. CDR3 nucleotide sequence: TGTGCCAGCCGAGCCCAAGAGACCCAGTACTTC.

Concerning this clone: A much larger clone is a single base away; this may be a read error. The sample has other DNA sequences that encode this CDR3 too. The chain is built from TRBV6-1 and TRBJ2-7, with 10 bases fitting TRBD1. This CDR3 has 16 amino acids. Germline CDR1 and CDR2: MNHNS and SASEGT. The CDR3 region is CASSEDGQGGSYEQYF. Here the CDR3 DNA reads TGCGCCAGCAGTGAAGACGGACAGGGGGGGTCCTACGAGCAGTACTTC.

V usage is TRBV2 and J usage is TRBJ1-3; possibly TRBD1 for D (5 bases). Germline-derived CDR1 and CDR2 are SNHLY and FYNNEI. V lost 4 bases and J 4 bases, leaving 14 bases between the germline ends. The CDR3 is 15 amino acids. The CDR3 here is CASSVLQGEGNTIYF. As DNA, the CDR3 is TGTGCCAGCAGTGTCTTGCAGGGTGAAGGAAACACCATATATTTT.

The chain links TRBV7-2 to TRBJ2-7, with D possibly being TRBD2 (6 bases). The CDR3 runs 14 residues. Trimming left V 3 bases short and J 5 bases short, with 14 bases between. Per germline, CDR1 SGHTA and CDR2 FQGNSA. The CDR3 sequence is CASSLPGGINEQYF. The CDR3, as DNA: TGTGCCAGCAGCTTGCCGGGCGGGATCAACGAGCAGTACTTC.

This clone showed up many times. The same CDR3 also results from other DNA sequences found in this sample. This rearrangement joins TRBV4-1 to TRBJ2-5, with D unresolved. Germline V gives CDR1 MGHRA, CDR2 YSYEKL. V lost 1 base, J lost 3 bases, and 12 bases lay in between. CDR3 length: 15 amino acids. The DNA of the CDR3 is TGCGCCAGCAGCCAAGTTCAATCGCTGAAAGAGACCCAGTACTTC. This gives the protein CASSQVQSLKETQYF.

This chain links TRBV5-8 with TRBJ2-4; 7 bases match TRBD2. The CDR3 totals 13 residues. The V and J ends lost 0 bases and 7 bases, in that order; junction bases with no gene match: 1. Germline assignment: CDR1 SGHTS and CDR2 YDEGEE. The CDR3 here is CASSLGGGNIQYF. The CDR3 region has the DNA TGTGCCAGCAGCTTGGGGGGAGGGAACATTCAGTACTTC.

The chain combines TRBV5-4 with TRBJ2-5, with D perhaps matching TRBD1 or TRBD2 (5 bases each). The J call may be in error: the DNA end matches TRBJ2-7 better. The CDR3 sequence is 15 residues long. Germline V CDR1 and CDR2: SGHNT, YYREEE (reference sequence). The CDR3: CASSRGGESFYEQYF. The CDR3 DNA follows: TGTGCCAGCAGTCGGGGCGGAGAATCCTTCTACGAGCAGTACTTC.